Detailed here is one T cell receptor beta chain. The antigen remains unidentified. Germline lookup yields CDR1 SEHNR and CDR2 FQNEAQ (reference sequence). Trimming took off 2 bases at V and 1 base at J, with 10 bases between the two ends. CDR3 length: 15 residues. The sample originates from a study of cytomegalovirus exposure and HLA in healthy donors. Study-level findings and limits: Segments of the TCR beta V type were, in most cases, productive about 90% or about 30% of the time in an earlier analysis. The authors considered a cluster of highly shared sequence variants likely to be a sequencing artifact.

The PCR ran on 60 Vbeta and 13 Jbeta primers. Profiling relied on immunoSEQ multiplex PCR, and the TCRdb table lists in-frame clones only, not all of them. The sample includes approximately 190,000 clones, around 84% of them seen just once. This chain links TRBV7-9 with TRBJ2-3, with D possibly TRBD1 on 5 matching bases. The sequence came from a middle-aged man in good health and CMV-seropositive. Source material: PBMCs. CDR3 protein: CASSLSGRGTDTQYF. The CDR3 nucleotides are TGTGCCAGCAGCTTAAGTGGCAGGGGCACAGATACGCAGTATTTT.